The clone carrying this T cell receptor (beta chain) came up once. The antigen remains unidentified. These data belong to a study of cytomegalovirus exposure and HLA in healthy donors. Study observations and caveats: Among the CMV-associated chains, a few were confirmed in vitro as specific for CMV antigens.

CDR3 length equals 15 residues. V shed 7 bases and J shed 1 base, with 14 bases lying between them. Germline CDR1 is MNHEY and CDR2 is SVGAGI. The donors were in the 120-subject validation cohort, distinct from the roughly 700-subject first cohort. Here immunoSEQ multiplex PCR was the method, and the copy in TCRdb shows in-frame clones only, minus some. The sample gives around 230,000 clones, approximately 86% of which show up once; around 1.2% is in the top ten. V gene TRBV6-5 combines with J gene TRBJ2-1; D might be TRBD2 (6 bases). The receptor was isolated from a young woman in good health and CMV-seropositive. The sample was PBMCs. The CDR3 loop reads CASTPGGLSYNEQFF. In DNA, the CDR3 is TGTGCCAGCACTCCCGGAGGGCTATCCTACAATGAGCAGTTCTTC.